Listed below are T cell receptor beta chains from one sample, sequenced in a study of shared clonotypes between healthy human individuals. Sequenced by immunoSEQ multiplex PCR; TCRdb stores in-frame clones only, minus some. The table includes millions of clones, about 95% detected once. The sequencing sample was made of naive CD4+ T cells sorted from blood. These receptors all come from a man aged 18 to 29 in good health. CDR3s include the opening cysteine and the closing phenylalanine or tryptophan. The D gene is left open where the match is weak. The listing skips clone size in some rows; elsewhere it reads once, few, many or a size class.

j_gene: TRBJ2-1; abundance: NA; d_gene: NA; v_gene: TRBV7-9; CDR3aa: CASSSFKPLDEQFF; CDR3nt: TGTGCCAGCAGCTCTTTTAAACCCCTGGATGAGCAGTTCTTC
j_gene: TRBJ2-7; abundance: NA; d_gene: NA; v_gene: TRBV13; CDR3aa: CASSSSRDGSPYEQYF; CDR3nt: TGTGCCAGCAGCTCCAGCCGGGACGGTTCTCCCTACGAGCAGTACTTC
j_gene: TRBJ1-2; abundance: NA; d_gene: NA; v_gene: TRBV18; CDR3aa: CASSPRSAGAGGYTF; CDR3nt: TGTGCCAGCTCACCAAGGTCAGCAGGGGCCGGGGGCTACACCTTC
j_gene: TRBJ2-7; abundance: NA; d_gene: NA; v_gene: TRBV5-5; CDR3aa: CASSLAPTLSYEQYF; CDR3nt: TGTGCCAGCAGCTTGGCCCCGACTCTCTCCTACGAGCAGTACTTC
j_gene: TRBJ2-7; abundance: NA; d_gene: NA; v_gene: TRBV7-2; CDR3aa: CASSLDMRVTYEQYF; CDR3nt: TGTGCCAGCAGCTTAGATATGCGGGTTACCTACGAGCAGTACTTC
j_gene: TRBJ1-6; abundance: NA; d_gene: TRBD1; v_gene: TRBV28; CDR3aa: CASSLGTGGSSPLHF; CDR3nt: TGTGCCAGCAGTTTAGGGACAGGAGGTAGTTCACCCCTCCACTTT
j_gene: TRBJ1-3; abundance: NA; d_gene: NA; v_gene: TRBV30; CDR3aa: CAWSSEDTIYF; CDR3nt: TGTGCCTGGAGTAGCGAGGACACCATATATTTT
j_gene: TRBJ2-7; abundance: NA; d_gene: TRBD1; v_gene: TRBV27; CDR3aa: CASRDIRQGRNEQYF; CDR3nt: TGTGCCAGCAGGGATATTAGACAGGGGAGGAACGAGCAGTACTTC
j_gene: TRBJ1-1; abundance: NA; d_gene: NA; v_gene: TRBV30; CDR3aa: CAWSVRKGPETEAFF; CDR3nt: TGTGCCTGGAGTGTACGAAAGGGGCCAGAGACTGAAGCTTTCTTT
j_gene: TRBJ2-7; abundance: NA; d_gene: NA; v_gene: TRBV4-1; CDR3aa: CASSRSPVGEQYF; CDR3nt: TGCGCCAGCAGCCGATCCCCAGTTGGCGAGCAGTACTTC
j_gene: TRBJ1-6; abundance: few; d_gene: NA; v_gene: TRBV27; CDR3aa: CASSSQTGRPGSPLHF; CDR3nt: TGTGCCAGCAGTTCACAAACGGGGCGGCCAGGGTCACCCCTCCACTTT
j_gene: TRBJ1-3; abundance: NA; d_gene: TRBD1; v_gene: TRBV6-5; CDR3aa: CASSRTGEDGNTIYF; CDR3nt: TGTGCCAGCAGCAGGACAGGGGAGGATGGAAACACCATATATTTT
j_gene: TRBJ2-7; abundance: NA; d_gene: TRBD2; v_gene: TRBV5-1; CDR3aa: CASSLSGLASYEQYF; CDR3nt: TGCGCCAGCAGCTTGTCTGGACTAGCGAGTTACGAGCAGTACTTC
j_gene: TRBJ2-7; abundance: NA; d_gene: TRBD1; v_gene: TRBV2; CDR3aa: CASSGQGTHEQYF; CDR3nt: TGTGCCAGCTCGGGACAGGGGACCCACGAGCAGTACTTC
j_gene: TRBJ2-7; abundance: NA; d_gene: NA; v_gene: TRBV11-2; CDR3aa: CASSLAPWGTSYEQYF; CDR3nt: TGTGCCAGCAGCTTAGCACCCTGGGGCACCTCCTACGAGCAGTACTTC
j_gene: TRBJ1-2; abundance: NA; d_gene: NA; v_gene: TRBV7-9; CDR3aa: CASSLNVSPNYGYTF; CDR3nt: TGTGCCAGCAGCTTAAATGTATCCCCTAACTATGGCTACACCTTC
j_gene: TRBJ2-1; abundance: many; d_gene: NA; v_gene: TRBV20-1; CDR3aa: CSARDWETFF; CDR3nt: TGCAGTGCTAGAGATTGGGAGACGTTCTTC
j_gene: TRBJ1-1; abundance: NA; d_gene: TRBD1; v_gene: TRBV30; CDR3aa: CAWSKGAGGTRAEAFF; CDR3nt: TGTGCCTGGAGTAAAGGGGCAGGGGGTACGCGGGCTGAAGCTTTCTTT
j_gene: TRBJ1-5; abundance: NA; d_gene: TRBD1; v_gene: TRBV7-8; CDR3aa: CASSRDRGSQPQHF; CDR3nt: TGTGCCAGCAGCCGGGACAGGGGGAGTCAGCCCCAGCATTTT
j_gene: TRBJ1-2; abundance: NA; d_gene: NA; v_gene: TRBV7-2; CDR3aa: CASSQGTYGYTF; CDR3nt: TGTGCCAGCAGCCAGGGTACCTATGGCTACACCTTC
j_gene: TRBJ1-2; abundance: NA; d_gene: NA; v_gene: TRBV19; CDR3aa: CASSLRQVIYGYTF; CDR3nt: TGTGCCAGTAGCCTACGACAGGTAATCTATGGCTACACCTTC
j_gene: TRBJ1-6; abundance: NA; d_gene: TRBD1; v_gene: TRBV6-5; CDR3aa: CASSYSGQGNSPLHF; CDR3nt: TGTGCCAGCAGTTACTCCGGACAGGGGAATTCACCCCTCCACTTT
j_gene: TRBJ2-2; abundance: NA; d_gene: NA; v_gene: TRBV10-3; CDR3aa: CAISGGPGDTGELFF; CDR3nt: TGTGCCATCAGTGGGGGGCCGGGCGACACCGGGGAGCTGTTTTTT
j_gene: TRBJ2-3; abundance: NA; d_gene: NA; v_gene: TRBV4-1; CDR3aa: CASSQDSSAPDTQYF; CDR3nt: TGCGCCAGCAGCCAAGATTCTAGCGCCCCAGATACGCAGTATTTT
j_gene: TRBJ2-5; abundance: NA; d_gene: NA; v_gene: TRBV29-1; CDR3aa: CSVAVGQETQYF; CDR3nt: TGCAGCGTCGCAGTAGGGCAAGAGACCCAGTACTTC
j_gene: TRBJ1-5; abundance: once; d_gene: NA; v_gene: TRBV6-5; CDR3aa: CASRGRGNNQPQHF; CDR3nt: TGTGCCAGCAGAGGCAGGGGAAACAATCAGCCCCAGCATTTT
j_gene: TRBJ2-3; abundance: NA; d_gene: NA; v_gene: TRBV7-2; CDR3aa: CASSLVGEATDTQYF; CDR3nt: TGTGCCAGCAGCTTAGTGGGGGAAGCTACAGATACGCAGTATTTT
j_gene: TRBJ2-2; abundance: NA; d_gene: TRBD2; v_gene: TRBV7-9; CDR3aa: CASSPLYRLAGNTGELFF; CDR3nt: TGTGCCAGCAGCCCCCTCTACAGACTAGCGGGAAACACCGGGGAGCTGTTTTTT
j_gene: TRBJ1-2; abundance: NA; d_gene: NA; v_gene: TRBV6-1; CDR3aa: CASSGDGNYGYTF; CDR3nt: TGTGCCAGCAGTGGAGACGGAAACTATGGCTACACCTTC
j_gene: TRBJ2-5; abundance: NA; d_gene: NA; v_gene: TRBV4-2; CDR3aa: CASSQDWRQQETQYF; CDR3nt: TGTGCCAGCAGCCAAGATTGGAGACAGCAAGAGACCCAGTACTTC
j_gene: TRBJ2-1; abundance: NA; d_gene: TRBD2; v_gene: TRBV5-1; CDR3aa: CASSKGTSGGLEQFF; CDR3nt: TGCGCCAGCAGCAAAGGGACTAGCGGGGGGCTGGAGCAGTTCTTC
j_gene: TRBJ2-3; abundance: NA; d_gene: NA; v_gene: TRBV11-2; CDR3aa: CASSLVGTDQYF; CDR3nt: TGTGCCAGCAGCTTAGTCGGGACTGATCAGTATTTT
j_gene: TRBJ1-6; abundance: NA; d_gene: NA; v_gene: TRBV25-1; CDR3aa: CASSGESSYNSPLHF; CDR3nt: TGTGCCAGCAGCGGCGAGAGCTCCTATAATTCACCCCTCCACTTT
j_gene: TRBJ2-3; abundance: NA; d_gene: NA; v_gene: TRBV19; CDR3aa: CASSIADTQYF; CDR3nt: TGTGCCAGTAGTATTGCTGATACGCAGTATTTT
j_gene: TRBJ1-5; abundance: NA; d_gene: NA; v_gene: TRBV4-1; CDR3aa: CASSQEGTNQPQHF; CDR3nt: TGCGCCAGCAGCCAAGAAGGGACCAATCAGCCCCAGCATTTT
j_gene: TRBJ2-7; abundance: NA; d_gene: TRBD1; v_gene: TRBV5-6; CDR3aa: CASSFRTGISYEQYF; CDR3nt: TGTGCCAGCAGCTTCCGGACAGGGATCTCCTACGAGCAGTACTTC
j_gene: TRBJ2-7; abundance: NA; d_gene: NA; v_gene: TRBV10-3; CDR3aa: CAINSNRDHEQYF; CDR3nt: TGTGCCATCAACTCGAACAGGGACCACGAGCAGTACTTC
j_gene: TRBJ2-3; abundance: NA; d_gene: TRBD1; v_gene: TRBV5-6; CDR3aa: CASSFRTGFWSTDTQYF; CDR3nt: TGTGCCAGCAGCTTCCGGACAGGGTTTTGGAGCACAGATACGCAGTATTTT
j_gene: TRBJ1-2; abundance: NA; d_gene: NA; v_gene: TRBV6-5; CDR3aa: CASSYQGKGGYTF; CDR3nt: TGTGCCAGCAGTTACCAGGGGAAGGGTGGCTACACCTTC
j_gene: TRBJ2-5; abundance: NA; d_gene: NA; v_gene: TRBV10-3; CDR3aa: CAISESTGKETQYF; CDR3nt: TGTGCCATCAGTGAGTCAACAGGGAAGGAGACCCAGTACTTC
j_gene: TRBJ2-2; abundance: NA; d_gene: TRBD2; v_gene: TRBV7-2; CDR3aa: CASSLGLANTGELFF; CDR3nt: TGTGCCAGCAGCTTGGGACTAGCGAACACCGGGGAGCTGTTTTTT
j_gene: TRBJ2-5; abundance: NA; d_gene: TRBD2; v_gene: TRBV9; CDR3aa: CASSRTSGGIQETQYF; CDR3nt: TGTGCCAGCAGCCGGACTAGCGGGGGGATCCAAGAGACCCAGTACTTC
j_gene: TRBJ2-7; abundance: once; d_gene: NA; v_gene: TRBV6-6; CDR3aa: CASSYDGANYEQYF; CDR3nt: TGTGCCAGCAGTTACGATGGGGCTAACTACGAGCAGTACTTC
j_gene: TRBJ1-5; abundance: NA; d_gene: TRBD1; v_gene: TRBV2; CDR3aa: CASSETGVSNQPQHF; CDR3nt: TGTGCCAGCAGCGAAACAGGGGTTAGCAATCAGCCCCAGCATTTT
j_gene: TRBJ2-3; abundance: NA; d_gene: NA; v_gene: TRBV11-2; CDR3aa: CASSLEGRYGTDTQYF; CDR3nt: TGTGCCAGCAGCTTAGAGGGCCGTTATGGTACAGATACGCAGTATTTT
j_gene: TRBJ2-5; abundance: NA; d_gene: TRBD2; v_gene: TRBV5-1; CDR3aa: CASSLASSGGLQETQYF; CDR3nt: TGCGCCAGCAGCTTGGCCTCTAGCGGGGGCCTTCAAGAGACCCAGTACTTC
j_gene: TRBJ2-7; abundance: NA; d_gene: TRBD2; v_gene: TRBV5-4; CDR3aa: CASSPGLAVPSYEQYF; CDR3nt: TGTGCCAGCAGCCCGGGACTAGCGGTACCCTCCTACGAGCAGTACTTC
j_gene: TRBJ1-2; abundance: NA; d_gene: NA; v_gene: TRBV30; CDR3aa: CAWTPPVLYGYTF; CDR3nt: TGTGCCTGGACTCCTCCTGTTCTCTATGGCTACACCTTC
j_gene: TRBJ1-6; abundance: NA; d_gene: TRBD1; v_gene: TRBV7-9; CDR3aa: CASSRSTGGLNSPLHF; CDR3nt: TGTGCCAGCAGCCGTAGTACAGGGGGCCTTAATTCACCCCTCCACTTT
j_gene: TRBJ2-2; abundance: NA; d_gene: TRBD1; v_gene: TRBV6-5; CDR3aa: CASTRTGDTGELFF; CDR3nt: TGTGCCAGCACGAGGACAGGGGACACCGGGGAGCTGTTTTTT